These T cell receptor beta chains were read from a single sample in a study of T cell therapy after organ transplantation. For these TCRs, the target antigens are not known. This table comes from immunoSEQ multiplex PCR, and its TCRdb copy is limited to in-frame clones, with some not included. The data contain 20,000 to 25,000 clones, about four fifths of them singletons. The material was CD8+ T cells from blood, obtained after autologous CMV-specific T cell therapy. These TCRs come from a human patient who had received a solid organ transplant and had CMV disease. Some of the T cells might come from the graft donor. Both conserved end residues are part of each CDR3. The D gene is left open where the match is weak. Only some rows state a clone size, as once, few, many or a class for expanded clones.

J: TRBJ1-4; size: once; D: -; V: TRBV7-9; DNA: TGTGCCAGCAGCTTAGGAGGGAACGAAAAACTGTTTTTT; CDR3: CASSLGGNEKLFF
J: TRBJ1-4; size: -; D: -; V: TRBV19; DNA: TGTGCCAGTTTCAGGGAAAAACTGTTTTTT; CDR3: CASFREKLFF
J: TRBJ2-1; size: -; D: TRBD2; V: TRBV27; DNA: TGTGCCAGCAGATTAGCGGGAGGTCTCGATGAGCAGTTCTTC; CDR3: CASRLAGGLDEQFF
J: TRBJ2-7; size: -; D: -; V: TRBV5-6; DNA: TGTGCCAGCAGCTTGGCAGGGTCCCCCTACGAGCAGTACTTC; CDR3: CASSLAGSPYEQYF
J: TRBJ1-5; size: -; D: -; V: TRBV28; DNA: TGTGCCAGCAGTCCGACTCGGCTCAATCAGCCCCAGCATTTT; CDR3: CASSPTRLNQPQHF
J: TRBJ2-7; size: -; D: TRBD2; V: TRBV29-1; DNA: TGCAGCGTTGCCCAAAGCGGGGGGCGCAGCGACGAGCAGTACTTC; CDR3: CSVAQSGGRSDEQYF
J: TRBJ1-5; size: -; D: -; V: TRBV6-5; DNA: TGTGCCAGCACATATTCGCCTTATCAGCCCCAGCATTTT; CDR3: CASTYSPYQPQHF
J: TRBJ1-5; size: -; D: -; V: TRBV7-9; DNA: TGTGCCAGCAGCTTAGCTATCGGACATAATAGCAATCAGCCCCAGCATTTT; CDR3: CASSLAIGHNSNQPQHF
J: TRBJ2-5; size: -; D: -; V: TRBV7-9; DNA: TGTGCCAGCAGCTTTCGTGAGACCCAGTACTTC; CDR3: CASSFRETQYF
J: TRBJ2-2; size: -; D: -; V: TRBV25-1; DNA: TGTGCCAGCATTCGGGGGCCCACCGGGGAGCTGTTTTTT; CDR3: CASIRGPTGELFF
J: TRBJ2-7; size: -; D: -; V: TRBV18; DNA: TGTGCCAGCTCACCACCGCGACAGGACACCTACGAGCAGTACTTC; CDR3: CASSPPRQDTYEQYF
J: TRBJ1-1; size: -; D: TRBD1; V: TRBV28; DNA: TGTGCCAGCAGTTTACCTTCAGGGGGAGCTTTCTTT; CDR3: CASSLPSGGAFF
J: TRBJ2-5; size: -; D: -; V: TRBV6-5; DNA: TGTGCCAGCAGTCCCACTGAACTGGGGAAAGAGACCCAGTACTTC; CDR3: CASSPTELGKETQYF
J: TRBJ1-4; size: -; D: TRBD1; V: TRBV6-1; DNA: TGTGCCAGCAGTGAAGCGGGGGGGACAGCTGAAAAACTGTTTTTT; CDR3: CASSEAGGTAEKLFF
J: TRBJ2-1; size: -; D: -; V: TRBV6-5; DNA: TGTGCCAGCAGTTACACCAGGGGCTCCTACAATGAGCAGTTCTTC; CDR3: CASSYTRGSYNEQFF
J: TRBJ1-2; size: once; D: -; V: TRBV23-1; DNA: TGCGCCAGCAGTCAATGGGGGGGCTACACCTTC; CDR3: CASSQWGGYTF
J: TRBJ2-1; size: -; D: -; V: TRBV19; DNA: TGTGCCAGTAGAAAACCGGGGACGAGCTCCTACAATGAGCAGTTCTTC; CDR3: CASRKPGTSSYNEQFF
J: TRBJ2-5; size: few; D: -; V: TRBV2; DNA: TGTGCCACAGATGAGGACTTCCAAGAGACCCAGTACTTC; CDR3: CATDEDFQETQYF
J: TRBJ2-3; size: -; D: TRBD2; V: TRBV7-6; DNA: TGTGCCAGCAGCTTAGGGGGACTAGCGGATACGCAGTATTTT; CDR3: CASSLGGLADTQYF
J: TRBJ2-2; size: -; D: -; V: TRBV9; DNA: TGTGCCAGCGGGGGGGCCCCTAACGGGGAGCTGTTTTTT; CDR3: CASGGAPNGELFF
J: TRBJ1-5; size: -; D: -; V: TRBV5-8; DNA: TGTGCCAGCAGCTCCCGCGATTATAGCAATCAGCCCCAGCATTTT; CDR3: CASSSRDYSNQPQHF
J: TRBJ2-7; size: -; D: TRBD2; V: TRBV11-2; DNA: TGTGCCAGCAGCTTAGGGTACGCGGGGGATTCCTACGAGCAGTACTTC; CDR3: CASSLGYAGDSYEQYF
J: TRBJ1-1; size: -; D: TRBD1; V: TRBV27; DNA: TGTGCCAGCAGTTTAAGCGGCAGGGGGGGACTCACTGAAGCTTTCTTT; CDR3: CASSLSGRGGLTEAFF
J: TRBJ2-5; size: -; D: TRBD1; V: TRBV5-6; DNA: TGTGCCAGCAGCTTGGGGACAGGGGGCGCGAAGACCCAGTACTTC; CDR3: CASSLGTGGAKTQYF
J: TRBJ2-7; size: once; D: TRBD2; V: TRBV4-3; DNA: TGCGCCAGCAGCCAAGGAGTGGCGGGAGTTAACGAGCAGTACTTC; CDR3: CASSQGVAGVNEQYF
J: TRBJ2-1; size: -; D: TRBD2; V: TRBV27; DNA: TGTGCCAGCAGTGGGACTAGCGGGATCTACAATGAGCAGTTCTTC; CDR3: CASSGTSGIYNEQFF
J: TRBJ2-7; size: -; D: -; V: TRBV7-6; DNA: TGTGCCAGCAGCTTACCATACTACGAGCAGTACTTC; CDR3: CASSLPYYEQYF
J: TRBJ2-5; size: -; D: TRBD2; V: TRBV27; DNA: TGTGCCAGCAGTTTTTTCCTAGCGGGAGTTGAGACCCAGTACTTC; CDR3: CASSFFLAGVETQYF
J: TRBJ1-2; size: -; D: -; V: TRBV11-3; DNA: TGTGCCAGCAGCTTAGACCTACAGTCCCGGGCGTACTATGGCTACACCTTC; CDR3: CASSLDLQSRAYYGYTF
J: TRBJ2-7; size: -; D: -; V: TRBV6-5; DNA: TGTGCCAGCGCCAGCGGCTCCTACGAGCAGTACTTC; CDR3: CASASGSYEQYF
J: TRBJ2-7; size: once; D: TRBD1; V: TRBV7-9; DNA: TGTGCCAGCAGCTCGGACAGGGGGTACTACGAGCAGTACTTC; CDR3: CASSSDRGYYEQYF
J: TRBJ1-5; size: -; D: -; V: TRBV19; DNA: TGTGCCAGTAGCTGGGGCATGAACAATCAGCCCCAGCATTTT; CDR3: CASSWGMNNQPQHF
J: TRBJ1-5; size: -; D: -; V: TRBV2; DNA: TGTGCCAGCACGGGGGCAGGGCGAACCGGTCTCAATCAGCCCCAGCATTTT; CDR3: CASTGAGRTGLNQPQHF
J: TRBJ2-1; size: -; D: -; V: TRBV9; DNA: TGTGCCAGCAGCCCCTGGGACCGAGTTGAGCAGTTCTTC; CDR3: CASSPWDRVEQFF
J: TRBJ2-1; size: -; D: -; V: TRBV21-1; DNA: TGTGCCAGCAGCATCCCCGGGACTAGCGGGGGGAACAATGAGCAGTTCTTC; CDR3: CASSIPGTSGGNNEQFF
J: TRBJ2-3; size: -; D: TRBD1; V: TRBV7-8; DNA: TGTGCCAGCAGCCACCCCGGGACAGGGGCAGATACGCAGTATTTT; CDR3: CASSHPGTGADTQYF
J: TRBJ2-1; size: -; D: -; V: TRBV5-4; DNA: TGTGCCAGCACCTTGTCAGGGGACAATGAGCAGTTCTTC; CDR3: CASTLSGDNEQFF
J: TRBJ2-1; size: -; D: -; V: TRBV5-4; DNA: TGTGCCAGCAGCTGGCCGTATGGAGGGGGAAACAATGAGCAGTTCTTC; CDR3: CASSWPYGGGNNEQFF
J: TRBJ2-3; size: once; D: -; V: TRBV7-8; DNA: TGTGCCAGCAGCTTAGAGGTCTTTAGCACAGATACGCAGTATTTT; CDR3: CASSLEVFSTDTQYF
J: TRBJ2-7; size: few; D: -; V: TRBV5-1; DNA: TGCGCCAGCAGCTTGGGTTTAGTCGAGCAGTACTTC; CDR3: CASSLGLVEQYF
J: TRBJ2-7; size: few; D: -; V: TRBV7-6; DNA: TGTGCCAGCAGCTTAGGCGGAGCCGAGCAGTACTTC; CDR3: CASSLGGAEQYF